This T cell receptor (beta chain) stems from a study of blood T cell repertoires in COVID-19 (dated by TCRdb to 2020 to 2022). About the full investigation: Collaborator samples came from the United States, Italy and Spain and covered acute and convalescent phases of COVID-19. Subjects who had been exposed to COVID-19, were actively infected with it, or had recovered from it provided the deeply sampled blood TCRbeta repertoires that made up the dataset. Where HLA class I and class II types were available, the types were taken from metadata supplied by the sample provider, not from assay-based typing. The prospective study material was composed of cDNA or gDNA derived from T cells, B-cell-depleted T cells, or PBMCs. The sample metadata nearly always contained a de-identified subject ID, COVID-19 status, age in years and sex. The repertoires were released in a freely available public database meant as a resource for research on the immune response to SARS-CoV-2. The samples were drawn from two sources: the first 160 participants of the ongoing ImmuneRACE study, and 1,000 to 1,500 subjects contributed by 6 global collaborators.

There are 15 amino acids in the CDR3, from cysteine to phenylalanine inclusive. Kept here is only the CDR3 DNA, which spans 45 bases and is read in frame from base 1. Relative to germline, V is missing 3 bases and J is missing 7 bases, with 12 bases of the junction outside any gene match. The germline V gene encodes CDR1 SGHKS and CDR2 YYEKEE (reference sequence). Participants in the prospective study were enrolled through a virtual design, were aged roughly 18 to 100 years, and lived in approximately 24 United States geographic areas. In the prospective study, participants were assigned to cohorts based on the clinical history participants reported in a screening survey and a study questionnaire. Mobile phlebotomists in the prospective study collected whole blood, serum and a nasopharyngeal or oropharyngeal swab from every participant. Additional blood draws and questionnaires over a 2-month period could optionally be provided by prospective study participants. Before DNA extraction, prospective study blood samples were shipped either frozen or at room temperature.

As for this clone: Its antigen has not been determined. No base quality information exists; no much larger clone differs at one position.

General findings and caveats noted by the study authors: Clinical and demographic metadata were provided uncurated, with the amount varying by source and participant.

TCRbeta CDR3 regions were amplified from genomic DNA using the immunoSEQ Assay, a bias-controlled multiplex PCR. The study's processing was this. Nucleated cell counts per sample were estimated from amplification of reference gene primers within the assay. Sequence reads were collapsed and filtered to measure the absolute abundance of every unique TCRbeta CDR3 rearrangement. Productive Simpson clonality was computed per sample as the square root of Simpson's diversity index over productive rearrangements. What TCRdb holds here is the immuneACCESS table cut down to in-frame rearrangements. Part of the clones is not present; checked against another copy, under half of the missing clones reflect an unresolved V gene, and the others are unexplained. That table furnishes V, J and clone size, whereas the DNA furnished D and trimming. This sample lists approximately 180,000 clones; roughly 89% were detected once. 2% to 2.5% of the sample goes to the ten largest clones.

The V and J genes are TRBV5-5 and TRBJ1-2, and TRBD1 matches 7 of the central bases. This receptor was identified in a woman in her thirties or forties with acute COVID-19. The specimen was PBMCs or T cells enriched from blood (not recorded which). CDR3 region: CASSYTGEPMGGYTF. The nucleotide sequence is given as TGTGCCAGCAGCTATACAGGGGAACCGATGGGTGGCTACACCTTC.